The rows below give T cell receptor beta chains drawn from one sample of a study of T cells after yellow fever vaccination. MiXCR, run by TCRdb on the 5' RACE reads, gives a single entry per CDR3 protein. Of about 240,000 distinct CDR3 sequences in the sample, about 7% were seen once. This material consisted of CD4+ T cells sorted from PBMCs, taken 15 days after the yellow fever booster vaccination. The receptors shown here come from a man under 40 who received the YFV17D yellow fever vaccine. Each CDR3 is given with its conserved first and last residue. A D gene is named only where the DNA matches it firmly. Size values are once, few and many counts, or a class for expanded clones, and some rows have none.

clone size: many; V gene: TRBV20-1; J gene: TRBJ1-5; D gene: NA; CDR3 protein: CSAQRGESRNQPQHF; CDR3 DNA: TGCAGTGCCCAACGGGGAGAGTCTCGCAATCAGCCCCAGCATTTT
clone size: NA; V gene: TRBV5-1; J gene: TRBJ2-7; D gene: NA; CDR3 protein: CASSLVGSSYEQYF; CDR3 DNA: TGCGCCAGCAGCTTGGTCGGAAGCTCCTACGAGCAGTACTTC
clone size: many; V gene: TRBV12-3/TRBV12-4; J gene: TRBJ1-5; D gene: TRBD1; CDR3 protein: CASRGQIDQPQHF; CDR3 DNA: TGTGCCAGCAGGGGACAGATAGATCAGCCCCAGCATTTT
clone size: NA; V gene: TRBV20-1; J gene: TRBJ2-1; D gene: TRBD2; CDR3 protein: CSAIFGGSGSHNEQFF; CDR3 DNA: TGCAGTGCTATTTTCGGGGGTAGCGGGAGCCACAATGAGCAGTTCTTC
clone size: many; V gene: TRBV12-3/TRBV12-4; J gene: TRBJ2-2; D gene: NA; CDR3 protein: CASNGARAGELFF; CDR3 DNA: TGTGCCAGCAACGGGGCCCGCGCCGGGGAGCTGTTTTTT
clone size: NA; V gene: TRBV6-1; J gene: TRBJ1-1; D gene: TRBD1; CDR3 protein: CASSRQGYGGSEAFF; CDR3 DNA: TGTGCCAGCAGCAGACAGGGATATGGGGGGTCTGAAGCTTTCTTT
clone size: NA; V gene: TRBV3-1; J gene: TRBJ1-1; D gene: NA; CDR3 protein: CASSTTETRMNTEAFF; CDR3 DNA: TGTGCCAGCAGCACCACAGAGACTCGTATGAACACTGAAGCTTTCTTT
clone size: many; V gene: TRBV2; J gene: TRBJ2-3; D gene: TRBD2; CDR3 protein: CASRAGLAGSTDTQYF; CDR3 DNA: TGTGCCAGCAGAGCGGGACTAGCGGGATCCACAGATACGCAGTATTTT
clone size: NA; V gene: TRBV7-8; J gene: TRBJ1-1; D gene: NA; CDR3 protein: CASSLARQTRDKNTEAFF; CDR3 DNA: TGTGCCAGCAGCTTAGCGAGGCAGACACGAGATAAAAACACTGAAGCTTTCTTT
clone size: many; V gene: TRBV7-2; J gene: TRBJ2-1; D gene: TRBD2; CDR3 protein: CASSSGLAGGNEQFF; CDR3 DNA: TGTGCCAGCAGCTCCGGACTAGCGGGGGGTAATGAGCAGTTCTTC
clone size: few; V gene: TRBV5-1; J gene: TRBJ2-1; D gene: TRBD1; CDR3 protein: CASRPGQGASNEQFF; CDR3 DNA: TGCGCCAGCAGACCGGGACAGGGGGCAAGCAATGAGCAGTTCTTC
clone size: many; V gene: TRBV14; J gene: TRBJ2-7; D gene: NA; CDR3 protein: CASSQVGGYYEQYF; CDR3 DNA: TGTGCCAGCAGCCAAGTAGGCGGATACTACGAGCAGTACTTC
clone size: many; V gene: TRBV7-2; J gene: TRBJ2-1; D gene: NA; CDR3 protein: CASSLNTRSSYNEQFF; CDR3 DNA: TGTGCCAGCAGCTTAAATACACGGAGCTCCTACAATGAGCAGTTCTTC
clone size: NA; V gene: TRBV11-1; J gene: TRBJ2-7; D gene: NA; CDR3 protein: CASSLEPEGQYF; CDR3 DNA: TGTGCCAGCAGCTTAGAGCCGGAAGGGCAGTACTTC
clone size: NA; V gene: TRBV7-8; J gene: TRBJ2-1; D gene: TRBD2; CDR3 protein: CASSSGLAGFSSYNEQFF; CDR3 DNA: TGTGCCAGCAGCTCCGGACTAGCGGGATTCTCCTCCTACAATGAGCAGTTCTTC